The present T cell receptor (beta chain) was sequenced within a study of blood T cell repertoires in COVID-19. In the study overall: Sites across the United States, Italy and Spain contributed samples from acute and convalescent COVID-19.

Seattle participants joined during active infection and were tracked over time. The CDR3 is 11 residues long. CDR1 and CDR2 from the germline V gene are GTSNPN and SVGIG (reference sequence). V lost 3 bases to trimming and J lost 9 bases, with 12 bases between them. Assay: immunoSEQ multiplex PCR; the TCRdb copy retains only in-frame clones and omits some. The data hold under 200,000 clones, with roughly three quarters observed a single time. Only a few counts were recorded for this clone. The source material was peripheral blood. V gene TRBV30 combines with J gene TRBJ2-7; tentative D call: TRBD1 (6 bases). The receptor comes from a woman in her thirties or forties with COVID-19, enrolled during active disease. The CDR3 here is CAWREQGPQYF. CDR3 DNA: TGTGCCTGGAGGGAACAGGGCCCGCAGTACTTC.